This T cell receptor (beta chain) was documented in a study of low-dose radiotherapy and immunotherapy resistance in tumors. Study as a whole: Daily oral aspirin at 300 mg began on cycle 1 day 1 and lasted four cycles.

This clonotype was seen many times. Stated time point: after trial treatment. Treatment in this sample: LDRT plus nivolumab, ipilimumab, low-dose cyclophosphamide and aspirin (RACIN trial). CDR1 SGHRS and CDR2 YFSETQ come from the germline V gene. There are 13 residues in the CDR3. Losses at the gene ends were 3 bases for V and 6 bases for J; bases not matched to a gene: 2. A constant-region primer paired with the V-primer adapter amplified TCRs over about 19 PCR cycles. One entry per CDR3 protein results from TCRdb running MiXCR on the reads. Of approximately 52,000 distinct CDR3 sequences detected, approximately 33% appear once; the ten largest clones hold 8% to 9%.

The material was PBMCs, obtained after low-dose radiotherapy plus immunotherapy. The rearrangement uses TRBV5-1 and TRBJ2-2; 7 nucleotides align to TRBD1. This clonotype originated in a male donor with rectosigmoid adenocarcinoma. Here the CDR3 reads CASSSTGAGELFF. The CDR3 DNA sequence: TGCGCCAGCAGCTCTACAGGGGCCGGGGAGCTGTTTTTT.